This TCR beta chain derives from a study of molecular identifiers for immune sequencing clone quantification (dated by TCRdb to the late 2010s). Regarding the complete study: For a replicate experiment, RNA from around 18,000 or 91,000 naive CD8 T cells was divided into five aliquots, and four of the five aliquots were sequenced. This methods study benchmarked molecular-identifier clustering-based TCR repertoire sequencing (MIDCIRS) and TCR RNA copy counting, using CD8 T cells to do so.

The table lists this clonotype with many counts. What this receptor recognizes is not known. The record has no base qualities; no much larger clone is one base away. The library came from PCR. These reads were obtained on a NextSeq 500. Bulk TCR libraries were made following a previously described method, with the TCR primers given in Table S5. Total RNA was purified with the Qiagen AllPrep DNA/RNA kit. Before any analysis, reads coming from multiple sequencing runs of the same library were combined into one pool. The original methods were these. Reads were retained only if the reads had an exact TCR constant sequence, and the retained reads were trimmed to 150 nt and grouped according to their 12-nt molecular barcodes. Reads inside each barcode group were sub-clustered using a 15% Levenshtein threshold, and a quality-weighted consensus sequence was constructed for each RNA molecule. Non-functional sequences were discarded, and so were lower-count sequences lying one edit away from another sequence. Based on fitting two negative binomial distributions, any barcode sub-cluster with under 20% of the maximum read count was discarded. Through fastp at Q25 and MiXCR, TCRdb rebuilt clones from the public reads, retaining in-frame beta chains. Here each entry gathers all rows of one CDR3 protein and keeps the most common genes and DNA. It is TCRdb's table, rather than the study itself, that gives the V and J calls and clone size. The sample records over 300,000 distinct CDR3 sequences, about 22% of which are singletons. The biggest ten clones account for 0.74% of the sample.

From its cysteine to its phenylalanine, the CDR3 spans 16 amino acids. Only the CDR3 portion is preserved as DNA: 48 bases, with reading frame beginning at the first base. The junction shows trimming of 0 bases on V and 4 bases on J, plus 15 bases between the germline ends. CDR1 LGHNA and CDR2 YSLEER are derived from the germline V gene. Libraries of naive CD8 T cells were built from anywhere between roughly 17,000 and 1,100,000 sorted cells, with 10%, 30% or 50% of the purified RNA used. Naive CD8 T cells, defined as CD8+CD4-CCR7+CD45RA+, were FACS-sorted into RLT Plus buffer on a BD FACSAria II. Nine to eleven TCR copies' worth of Jurkat RNA were spiked into roughly 20,000-1,000,000 naive CD8 T cell samples to test detection sensitivity. CD8 T cells were enriched with RosetteSep CD8+ T Cell Enrichment Cocktail and Ficoll-Paque, followed by ACK red cell lysis. General findings and caveats noted by the study authors: In CMV-specific effector cells, over 99% of molecules were held by clones above 20 RNA copies, whereas under 1% of molecules were held by such clones in naive cells. Modeling indicated about three TCR RNA copies recovered per cell, compared with around 11 by digital PCR, which implies a capture efficiency of approximately 30%. When barcode sub-clustering was omitted, TCR diversity was inflated by chimeric consensus sequences, with chimeras reaching as high as 47%. Even against a background of roughly 1 million naive CD8 T cells, spiked-in Jurkat TCR RNA amounting to a single cell's worth was reported to be detectable. Spiked-in Jurkat TCR RNA (roughly 10 copies' worth), which is not part of the donor repertoire, was contained in the naive libraries. Highly expanded clone sizes could be underestimated because identical TCR molecules may share a barcode.

The sequenced sample was naive CD8+ T cells from blood, with Jurkat cell RNA spiked in. The cell subset or site label, read with the paper, signifies: FACS-sorted CD8+CD4-CCR7+CD45RA+ naive T cells. The sequence came from a human donor in good health. Some libraries in this study had Jurkat cell RNA spiked in. Recombination connected TRBV4-3 to TRBJ1-1; TRBD1 is possibly the D segment (5 matching bases). The nucleotide sequence reads as follows: TGCGCCAGCAGCCAAGACAGGGTCCTTGGGGGCACTGAAGCTTTCTTT. This yields the protein CASSQDRVLGGTEAFF.